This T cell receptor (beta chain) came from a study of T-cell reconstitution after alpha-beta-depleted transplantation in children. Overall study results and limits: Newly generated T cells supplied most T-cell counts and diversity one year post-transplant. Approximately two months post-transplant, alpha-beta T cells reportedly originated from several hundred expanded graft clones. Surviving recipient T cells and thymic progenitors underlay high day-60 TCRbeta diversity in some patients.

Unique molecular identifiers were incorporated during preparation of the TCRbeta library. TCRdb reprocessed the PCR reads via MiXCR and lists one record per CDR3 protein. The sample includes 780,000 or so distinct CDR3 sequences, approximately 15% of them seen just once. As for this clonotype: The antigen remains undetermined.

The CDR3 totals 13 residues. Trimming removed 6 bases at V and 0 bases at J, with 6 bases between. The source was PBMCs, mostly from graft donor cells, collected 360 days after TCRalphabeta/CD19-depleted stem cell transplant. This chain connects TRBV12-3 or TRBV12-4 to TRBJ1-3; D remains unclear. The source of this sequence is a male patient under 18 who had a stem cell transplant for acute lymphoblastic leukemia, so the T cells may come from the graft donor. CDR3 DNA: TGTGCCAGCAGGGCCTACTCTGGAAACACCATATATTTT. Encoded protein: CASRAYSGNTIYF.